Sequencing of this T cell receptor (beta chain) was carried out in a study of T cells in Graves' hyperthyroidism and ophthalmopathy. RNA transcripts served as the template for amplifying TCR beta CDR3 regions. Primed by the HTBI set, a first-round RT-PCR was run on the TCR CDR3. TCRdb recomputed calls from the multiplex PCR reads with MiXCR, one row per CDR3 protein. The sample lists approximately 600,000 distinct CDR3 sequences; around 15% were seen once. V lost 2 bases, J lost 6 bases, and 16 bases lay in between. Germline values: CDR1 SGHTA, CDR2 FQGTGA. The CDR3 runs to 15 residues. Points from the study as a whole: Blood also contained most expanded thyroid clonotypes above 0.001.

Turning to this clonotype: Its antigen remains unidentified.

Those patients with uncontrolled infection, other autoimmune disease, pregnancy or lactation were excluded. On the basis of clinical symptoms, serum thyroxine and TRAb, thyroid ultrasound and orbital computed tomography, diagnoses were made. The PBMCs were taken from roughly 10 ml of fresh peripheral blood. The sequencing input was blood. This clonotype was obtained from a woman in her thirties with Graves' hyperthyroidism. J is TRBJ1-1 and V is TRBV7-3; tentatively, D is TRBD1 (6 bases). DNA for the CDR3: TGTGCCAGCAGCTTACAGGGGCCCGCGGTGGCTGAAGCTTTCTTT. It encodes CASSLQGPAVAEAFF.